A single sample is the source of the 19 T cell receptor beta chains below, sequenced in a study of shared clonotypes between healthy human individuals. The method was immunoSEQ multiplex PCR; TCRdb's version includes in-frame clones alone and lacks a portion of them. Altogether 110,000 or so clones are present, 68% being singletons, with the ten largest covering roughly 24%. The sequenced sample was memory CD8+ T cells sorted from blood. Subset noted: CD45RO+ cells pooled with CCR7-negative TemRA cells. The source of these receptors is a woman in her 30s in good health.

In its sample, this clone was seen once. This CDR3 reads CASSIQDYSNQPQHF. In DNA form, the CDR3 reads TGTGCCAGTAGTATACAGGACTATAGCAATCAGCCCCAGCATTTT. This chain links TRBV19 with TRBJ1-5; D not resolved. The CDR3 is 15 residues long. The germline CDR1 and CDR2 sequences are LNHDA and SQIVND (reference sequence). Trimming took 2 bases from V and 0 from J, leaving 8 bases between them.

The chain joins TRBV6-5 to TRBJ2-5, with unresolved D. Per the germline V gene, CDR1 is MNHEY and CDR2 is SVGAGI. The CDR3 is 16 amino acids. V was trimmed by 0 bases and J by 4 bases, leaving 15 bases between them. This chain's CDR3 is CASSYSIIAQIETQYF. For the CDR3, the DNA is TGTGCCAGCAGTTACTCGATCATAGCACAGATAGAGACCCAGTACTTC.

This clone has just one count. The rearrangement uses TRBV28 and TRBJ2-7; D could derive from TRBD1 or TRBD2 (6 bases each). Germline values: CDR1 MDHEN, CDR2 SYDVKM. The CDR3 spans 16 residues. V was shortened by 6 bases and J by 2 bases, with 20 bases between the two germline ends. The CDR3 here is CASSHLGGRVAYEQYF. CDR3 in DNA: TGTGCCAGCAGCCACCTAGGGGGGCGGGTAGCCTACGAGCAGTACTTC.

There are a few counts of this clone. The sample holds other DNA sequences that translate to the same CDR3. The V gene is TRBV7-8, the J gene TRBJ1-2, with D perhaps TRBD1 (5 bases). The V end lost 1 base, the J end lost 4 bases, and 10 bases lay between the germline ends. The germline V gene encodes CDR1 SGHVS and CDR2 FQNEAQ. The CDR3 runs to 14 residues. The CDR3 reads CASSLGGTGYGYTF. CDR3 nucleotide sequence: TGTGCCAGCAGCTTAGGGGGCACGGGCTATGGCTACACCTTC.

The CDR3 protein is CASSPHKGGGYGYTF. CDR3 nucleotide sequence: TGCGCCAGCAGCCCTCACAAGGGGGGAGGCTATGGCTACACCTTC. The chain carries TRBV4-1 and TRBJ1-2; tentatively, D is TRBD1 (6 bases). The V end lost 4 bases, the J end lost 4 bases, and 16 bases lay between the germline ends. This CDR3 spans 15 amino acids. In germline, CDR1 is MGHRA, CDR2 YSYEKL.

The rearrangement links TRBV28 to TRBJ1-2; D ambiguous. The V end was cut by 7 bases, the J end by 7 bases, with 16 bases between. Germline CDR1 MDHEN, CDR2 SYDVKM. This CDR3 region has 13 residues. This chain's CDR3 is CASTPSVGSGYTF. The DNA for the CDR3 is TGTGCCAGCACCCCCTCTGTGGGATCTGGCTACACCTTC.

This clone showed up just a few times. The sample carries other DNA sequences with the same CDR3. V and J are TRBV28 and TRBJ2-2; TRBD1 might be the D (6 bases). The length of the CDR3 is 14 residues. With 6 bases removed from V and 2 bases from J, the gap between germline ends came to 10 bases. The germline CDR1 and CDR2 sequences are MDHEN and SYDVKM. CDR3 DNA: TGTGCCAGCAGAAGGGACACTAACACCGGGGAGCTGTTTTTT. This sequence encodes CASRRDTNTGELFF.

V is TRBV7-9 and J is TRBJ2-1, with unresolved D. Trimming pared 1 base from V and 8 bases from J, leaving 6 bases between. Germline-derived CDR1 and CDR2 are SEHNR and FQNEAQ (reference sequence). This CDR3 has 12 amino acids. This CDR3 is CASSLENDEQFF. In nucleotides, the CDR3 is TGTGCCAGCAGCTTAGAGAACGATGAGCAGTTCTTC.

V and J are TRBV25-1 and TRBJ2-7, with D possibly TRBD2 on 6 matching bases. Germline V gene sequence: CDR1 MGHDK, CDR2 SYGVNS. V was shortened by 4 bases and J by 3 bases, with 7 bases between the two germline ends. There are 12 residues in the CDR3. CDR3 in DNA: TGTGCCAGCAGTGGGGAGGACTACGAGCAGTACTTC. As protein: CASSGEDYEQYF.

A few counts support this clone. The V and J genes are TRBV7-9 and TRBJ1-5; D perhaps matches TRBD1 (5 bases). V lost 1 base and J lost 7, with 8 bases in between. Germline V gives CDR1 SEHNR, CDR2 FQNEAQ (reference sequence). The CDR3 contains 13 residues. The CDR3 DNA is TGTGCCAGCAGCTTAGAGGGGTGGCAGCCCCAGCATTTT. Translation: CASSLEGWQPQHF.

The CDR3 sequence: CASSSNGNTEAFF. The CDR3 DNA reads TGTGCCAGTAGTTCCAACGGGAACACTGAAGCTTTCTTT. The chain combines TRBV19 with TRBJ1-1; D is unclear. Trimming shortened V by 5 bases and J by 1 base, and 8 bases separated the two germline ends. Germline V gene data show CDR1 as LNHDA and CDR2 as SQIVND (reference sequence). The CDR3 runs to 13 residues.

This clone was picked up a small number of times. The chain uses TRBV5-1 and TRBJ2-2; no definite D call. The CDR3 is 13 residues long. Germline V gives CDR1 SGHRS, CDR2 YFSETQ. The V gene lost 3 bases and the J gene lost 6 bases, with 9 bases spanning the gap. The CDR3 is CASSSIEAGELFF. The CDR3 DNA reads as TGCGCCAGCAGCTCAATTGAGGCCGGGGAGCTGTTTTTT. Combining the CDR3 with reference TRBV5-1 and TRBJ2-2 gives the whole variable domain KAGVTQTPRYLIKTRGQQVTLSCSPISGHRSVSWYQQTPGQGLQFLFEYFSETQRNKGNFPGRFSGRQFSNSRSEMNVSTLELGDSALYLCASSSIEAGELFFGEGSRLTVL.

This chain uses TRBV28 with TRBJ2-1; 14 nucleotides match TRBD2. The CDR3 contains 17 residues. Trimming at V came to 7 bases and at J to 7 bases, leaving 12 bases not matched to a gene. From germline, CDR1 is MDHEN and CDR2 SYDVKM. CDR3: CASTNRLAGGRGNEQFF. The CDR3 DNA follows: TGTGCCAGCACCAACCGACTAGCGGGAGGGAGGGGAAATGAGCAGTTCTTC.

CDR3 sequence: CSVEERDSYEQYF. Written as DNA, the CDR3 is TGCAGCGTTGAAGAGCGGGACTCCTACGAGCAGTACTTC. The genes are TRBV29-1 and TRBJ2-7; possible D gene TRBD2, 6 bases. V lost 0 bases to trimming and J lost 0 bases, with 6 bases between them. This CDR3 is built from 13 residues. In germline, CDR1 is SQVTM, CDR2 ANQGSEA.

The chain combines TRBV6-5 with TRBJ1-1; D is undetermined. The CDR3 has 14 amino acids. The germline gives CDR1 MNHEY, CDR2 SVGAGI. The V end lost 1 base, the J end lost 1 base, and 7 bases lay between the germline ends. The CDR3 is CASSYYSENTEAFF. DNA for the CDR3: TGTGCCAGCAGTTACTATTCGGAGAACACTGAAGCTTTCTTT.

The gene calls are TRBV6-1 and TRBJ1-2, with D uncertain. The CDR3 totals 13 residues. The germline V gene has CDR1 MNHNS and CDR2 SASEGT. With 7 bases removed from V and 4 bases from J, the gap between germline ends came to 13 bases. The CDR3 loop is CASKDGPSYGYTF. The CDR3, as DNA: TGTGCCAGCAAAGACGGACCCAGCTATGGCTACACCTTC.

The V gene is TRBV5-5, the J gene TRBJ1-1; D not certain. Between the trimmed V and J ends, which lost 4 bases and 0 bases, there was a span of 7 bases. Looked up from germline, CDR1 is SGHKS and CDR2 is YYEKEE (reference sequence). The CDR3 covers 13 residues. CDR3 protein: CASSLILNTEAFF. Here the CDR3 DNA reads TGTGCCAGCAGCCTAATATTGAACACTGAAGCTTTCTTT.

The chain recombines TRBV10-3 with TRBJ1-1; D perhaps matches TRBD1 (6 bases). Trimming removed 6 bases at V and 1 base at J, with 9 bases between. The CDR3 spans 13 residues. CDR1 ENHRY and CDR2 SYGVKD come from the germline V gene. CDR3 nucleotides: TGTGCCATCAGAGAGACAGGGAACACTGAAGCTTTCTTT. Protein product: CAIRETGNTEAFF.

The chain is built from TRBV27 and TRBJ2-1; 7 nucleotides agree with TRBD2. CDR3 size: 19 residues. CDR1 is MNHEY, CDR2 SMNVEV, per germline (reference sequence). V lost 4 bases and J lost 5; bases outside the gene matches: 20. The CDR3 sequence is CASSSYAVREGGIDNEQFF. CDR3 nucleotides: TGTGCCAGCAGTTCTTATGCCGTACGTGAGGGAGGGATAGACAATGAGCAGTTCTTC.